The 7 T cell receptor beta chains presented below share a single source sample, sequenced in a study of CD8+ T cells in alopecia areata. In each case, RNA was isolated and then reverse transcribed into cDNA as the sequencing template. Method: immunoSEQ multiplex PCR; TCRdb's copy keeps in-frame clones and lacks some. The sample has about 180,000 clones, 53% seen once. Sample treatment: oral pan-JAK inhibitor, 5-10 mg twice daily. Here the sequenced sample was CD8+ T cells sorted from blood, taken at week 24, from a patient treated with tofacitinib. These receptors originate from a human donor with alopecia areata.

This clone showed up just a few times. This chain joins TRBV30 and TRBJ2-2, with D perhaps being TRBD1 or TRBD2 (5 bases each). The CDR3 covers 12 residues. CDR1 is GTSNPN, CDR2 SVGIG, per germline (reference sequence). V lost 6 bases, J lost 6 bases, and 11 bases lay in between. Here the CDR3 DNA reads TGTGCCTGCCAAATGGGGGCCGGGGAGCTGTTTTTT. Amino acids: CACQMGAGELFF.

The chain uses TRBV5-1 and TRBJ2-1; TRBD1 matches at 7 bases. V lost 3 bases to trimming and J lost 8 bases; unmatched junction nucleotides: 8. The CDR3 is 14 residues long. From germline, CDR1 is SGHRS and CDR2 YFSETQ. The CDR3 bases are TGCGCCAGCAGCTGGATGACAGGGCTCGATGAGCAGTTCTTC. Translation: CASSWMTGLDEQFF.

The V gene is TRBV27, the J gene TRBJ2-3; 8 nucleotides match TRBD1. The germline V gene has CDR1 MNHEY and CDR2 SMNVEV (reference sequence). The CDR3 loop spans 14 amino acids. The ends lost 1 base at V and 3 bases at J; junction bases unmatched: 0. CDR3 DNA: TGTGCCAGCAGTTTATACAGGGGGACAGATACGCAGTATTTT. Encoded protein: CASSLYRGTDTQYF.

With regard to this clone: This sample includes further DNA sequences coding for the same CDR3. The chain has TRBV27 and TRBJ1-5; D is unresolved. The V gene's germline CDR1 is MNHEY and CDR2 SMNVEV (reference sequence). V was trimmed by 0 bases and J by 7 bases, leaving 7 bases between them. The CDR3 is 13 residues long. The CDR3 DNA is TGTGCCAGCAGTTTATCGAGTGCACAGCCCCAGCATTTT. It codes for CASSLSSAQPQHF.

This clone was counted between two and nine times. The chain has TRBV29-1 and TRBJ2-1; 11 nucleotides line up with TRBD2. Germline CDR1 is SQVTM and CDR2 is ANQGSEA. The CDR3 totals 14 residues. After removal of 3 bases from V and 9 bases from J, the junction contained 7 bases not matched to a gene. The CDR3 loop is CSVDSSGGFGEQFF. The CDR3 DNA sequence: TGCAGCGTTGATTCTAGCGGGGGGTTCGGTGAGCAGTTCTTC.

The chain links TRBV27 to TRBJ2-1, with 8 bases that match TRBD2. Germline V gene data show CDR1 as MNHEY and CDR2 as SMNVEV (reference sequence). The CDR3 spans 15 residues. After removal of 3 bases from V and 5 bases from J, the junction contained 6 bases not matched to a gene. The CDR3 loop is CASSLGSGAHNEQFF. CDR3 DNA: TGTGCCAGCAGTTTGGGTAGCGGGGCCCACAATGAGCAGTTCTTC.

The chain is built from TRBV27 and TRBJ1-1, with D hard to call. From germline, CDR1 is MNHEY and CDR2 SMNVEV (reference sequence). CDR3 size: 13 residues. V lost 11 bases, J lost 3 bases, and 16 bases lay in between. The DNA of the CDR3 is TGTGCCGCTGGGCGGGGAGCGGACACTGAAGCTTTCTTT. Protein: CAAGRGADTEAFF.